This T cell receptor (beta chain) was sequenced for a study of CD8+CD57+ T cells in acquired aplastic anemia. Genomic DNA provided the template from which TCR beta VDJ and CDR3 profiles were obtained. Using its own MiXCR run on the reads, TCRdb lists one record per CDR3 protein. The sample lists some 200,000 distinct CDR3 sequences, over 60% occurring once. Ten or more counts support this clonotype. The sequenced sample consisted of sorted CD4+, CD8+, or CD8+CD57+ T cells (not recorded which) from PBMCs. The receptor was derived from a human donor in good health.

CDR3 DNA: TGTGCCAGCAGCTTGGGACAGGGGGCTGAGAACATTCAGTACTTC. It encodes CASSLGQGAENIQYF. The chain has TRBV11-2 and TRBJ2-4, with 12 bases identical to TRBD1. The J segment lost 7 bases and the V segment lost 3 bases, leaving 4 bases of the junction unmatched. The CDR3 totals 15 residues. CDR1 and CDR2 (germline): SGHAT, FQNNGV.